This T cell receptor (beta chain) derives from a study of cytomegalovirus exposure and HLA in healthy donors. Points from the study as a whole: Later genetic work tied a missense DCLRE1C variant to beta-chain V and J trimming. In vitro confirmation showed a few CMV-associated chains to be CMV antigen specific. Among CMV-associated TCR beta chains, most appeared HLA-restricted in a later analysis.

The ends lost 4 bases at V and 8 bases at J; junction bases unmatched: 8. Germline loops: CDR1 SGHRS, CDR2 YFSETQ. The CDR3 extends over 14 amino acids. As concerns this clone: Its specificity is unknown.

The PCR was carried out with 60 Vbeta primers and 13 Jbeta primers. TCRdb's copy holds only in-frame clones and misses some; the assay was immunoSEQ multiplex PCR. The sample has some 170,000 clones, more than 65% seen once. This clonotype was sampled from a man aged 18 to 30 in good health and CMV-seropositive. Material: PBMCs. The rearrangement joins TRBV5-1 to TRBJ1-5, with 8 bases that match TRBD1. Written as DNA, the CDR3 is TGCGCCAGCAGCCTGAGACAGGGGAGGAAGCCCCAGCATTTT. It is translated as CASSLRQGRKPQHF.